The rows below give T cell receptor beta chains drawn from one sample of a study of blood T cell repertoires in COVID-19. The table came from immunoSEQ multiplex PCR; TCRdb's copy has only in-frame clones and leaves some out. Here the sample spans about 230,000 clones, over 65% being singletons. Specimen: peripheral blood. Receptor source: a woman between 65 and 79 years old with active or convalescent COVID-19. Each CDR3 is given with its conserved first and last residue. Each record gives: CDR3 DNA, CDR3 protein, J gene, D gene, clone size, V gene. The D gene is left open where the match is weak. The size entry is marked missing in some rows and otherwise reads once, few, many or a size class.

cdr3_nt: TGTGCCAGCAGTCTTGGACAGGTCGAGGGCTACACCTTC; cdr3_aa: CASSLGQVEGYTF; j_call: TRBJ1-2; d_call: TRBD1; clone_size: -; v_call: TRBV6-5
cdr3_nt: TGTGCCAGCTCACCACTAAGAGCACAGTTGGATTCACCCCTCCACTTT; cdr3_aa: CASSPLRAQLDSPLHF; j_call: TRBJ1-6; d_call: -; clone_size: -; v_call: TRBV18
cdr3_nt: TGTGCCAGCAGTAGACAGGGGCTCAACACCGGGGAGCTGTTTTTT; cdr3_aa: CASSRQGLNTGELFF; j_call: TRBJ2-2; d_call: TRBD1; clone_size: -; v_call: TRBV2
cdr3_nt: TGTGCCAGCAGCCTCAAAGGACGGGGGGGATTCGGCGGCGAGCAGTACTTC; cdr3_aa: CASSLKGRGGFGGEQYF; j_call: TRBJ2-7; d_call: TRBD2; clone_size: -; v_call: TRBV14
cdr3_nt: TGTGCCAGCATCTACAGTGGGGCCTTGTCCTACGAGCAGTACTTC; cdr3_aa: CASIYSGALSYEQYF; j_call: TRBJ2-7; d_call: -; clone_size: -; v_call: TRBV28
cdr3_nt: TGCGCCAGCGGAAACTGGGACAGGTCCCCCTATGAAGCTTTCTTT; cdr3_aa: CASGNWDRSPYEAFF; j_call: TRBJ1-1; d_call: TRBD1; clone_size: -; v_call: TRBV5-1
cdr3_nt: TGTGCCAGTAGTCCGAGGACAGGGGAGGGCATTCAGTACTTC; cdr3_aa: CASSPRTGEGIQYF; j_call: TRBJ2-4; d_call: TRBD1; clone_size: -; v_call: TRBV19
cdr3_nt: TGCGCCAGCAGGGGAGGGGCTCAGGAGACCCAGTACTTC; cdr3_aa: CASRGGAQETQYF; j_call: TRBJ2-5; d_call: TRBD2; clone_size: -; v_call: TRBV5-1
cdr3_nt: TGTGCCAGCAGCCCCGGACAGATTCCTGTGGGCACTGAAGCTTTCTTT; cdr3_aa: CASSPGQIPVGTEAFF; j_call: TRBJ1-1; d_call: -; clone_size: -; v_call: TRBV6-6
cdr3_nt: TGTGCCAGCAGCGCGGACTGGGAAAAGACCCAGTACTTC; cdr3_aa: CASSADWEKTQYF; j_call: TRBJ2-5; d_call: -; clone_size: few; v_call: TRBV5-8
cdr3_nt: TGTGCCAGCAGTTTTACGGGGTGGGACACTGAAGCTTTCTTT; cdr3_aa: CASSFTGWDTEAFF; j_call: TRBJ1-1; d_call: -; clone_size: -; v_call: TRBV27
cdr3_nt: TGTGCCAGTAGGGTCGGCGGGGGGAGCTCCTACAATGAGCAGTTCTTC; cdr3_aa: CASRVGGGSSYNEQFF; j_call: TRBJ2-1; d_call: TRBD2; clone_size: -; v_call: TRBV19
cdr3_nt: TGTGCCAGCAGTACCGGGACAGGGGTCTACGAGCAGTACTTC; cdr3_aa: CASSTGTGVYEQYF; j_call: TRBJ2-7; d_call: TRBD1; clone_size: once; v_call: TRBV6-5
cdr3_nt: TGTGCCAGCAGTGATGGGACAGGGGCCATCTACGAGCAGTACTTC; cdr3_aa: CASSDGTGAIYEQYF; j_call: TRBJ2-7; d_call: TRBD1; clone_size: few; v_call: TRBV2
cdr3_nt: TGTGCCAGCAGTTTAGCGGGGGGGGCGGAGGGCTACACCTTC; cdr3_aa: CASSLAGGAEGYTF; j_call: TRBJ1-2; d_call: -; clone_size: -; v_call: TRBV28
cdr3_nt: TGTGCCACAAAACAGGGGTTACGGGAGACCCAGTACTTC; cdr3_aa: CATKQGLRETQYF; j_call: TRBJ2-5; d_call: TRBD1; clone_size: -; v_call: TRBV6-5
cdr3_nt: TGTGCCAGCAGCCCAATAGGGGGCCACGAGCAGTACTTC; cdr3_aa: CASSPIGGHEQYF; j_call: TRBJ2-7; d_call: TRBD1; clone_size: -; v_call: TRBV28
cdr3_nt: TGTGCCAGCAGTCCGGGACAGGGGTTCAGGGGCTACACCTTC; cdr3_aa: CASSPGQGFRGYTF; j_call: TRBJ1-2; d_call: TRBD1; clone_size: -; v_call: TRBV6-5